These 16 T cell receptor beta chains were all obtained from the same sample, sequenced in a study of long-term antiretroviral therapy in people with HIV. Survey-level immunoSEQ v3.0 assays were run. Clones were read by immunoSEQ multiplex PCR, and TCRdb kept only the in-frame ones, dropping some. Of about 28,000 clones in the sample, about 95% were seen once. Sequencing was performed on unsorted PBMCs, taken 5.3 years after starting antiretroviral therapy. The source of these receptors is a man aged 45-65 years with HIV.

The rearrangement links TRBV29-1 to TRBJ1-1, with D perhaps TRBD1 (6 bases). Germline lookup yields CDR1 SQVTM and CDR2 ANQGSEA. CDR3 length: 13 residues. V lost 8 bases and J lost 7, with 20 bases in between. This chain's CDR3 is CSSRRGATGEAFF. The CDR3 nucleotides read TGCAGCTCGAGACGGGGGGCCACGGGTGAAGCTTTCTTT.

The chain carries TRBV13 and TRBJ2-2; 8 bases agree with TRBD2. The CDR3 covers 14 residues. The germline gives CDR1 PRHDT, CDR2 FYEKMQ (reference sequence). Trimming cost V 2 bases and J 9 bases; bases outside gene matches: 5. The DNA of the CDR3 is TGTGCCAGCAGCTTAAGGACTAGCCGCAGGGAGCTGTTTTTT. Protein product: CASSLRTSRRELFF.

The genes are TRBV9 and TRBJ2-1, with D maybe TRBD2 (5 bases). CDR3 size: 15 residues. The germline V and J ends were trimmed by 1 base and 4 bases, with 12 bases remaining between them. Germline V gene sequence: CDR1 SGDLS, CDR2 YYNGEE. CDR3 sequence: CASSVLVGDYNEQFF. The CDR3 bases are TGTGCCAGCAGCGTACTGGTCGGGGATTACAATGAGCAGTTCTTC.

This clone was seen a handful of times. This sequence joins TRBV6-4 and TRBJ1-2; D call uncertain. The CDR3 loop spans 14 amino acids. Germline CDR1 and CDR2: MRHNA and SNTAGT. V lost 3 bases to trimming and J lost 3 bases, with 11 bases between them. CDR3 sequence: CASSEWPSYYGYTF. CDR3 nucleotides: TGTGCCAGCAGTGAATGGCCGTCCTACTATGGCTACACCTTC.

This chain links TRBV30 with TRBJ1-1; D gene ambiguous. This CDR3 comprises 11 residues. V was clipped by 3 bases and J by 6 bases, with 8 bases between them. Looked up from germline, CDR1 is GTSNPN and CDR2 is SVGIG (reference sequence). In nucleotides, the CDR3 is TGTGCCTGGAGCCTGGGCCCTGAAGCTTTCTTT. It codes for CAWSLGPEAFF.

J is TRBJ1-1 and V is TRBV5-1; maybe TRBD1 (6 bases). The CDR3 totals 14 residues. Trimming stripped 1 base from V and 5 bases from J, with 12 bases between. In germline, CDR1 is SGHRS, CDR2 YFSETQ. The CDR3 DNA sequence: TGCGCCAGCAGCTTGTGGGGGGGGCAAACTGAAGCTTTCTTT. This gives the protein CASSLWGGQTEAFF.

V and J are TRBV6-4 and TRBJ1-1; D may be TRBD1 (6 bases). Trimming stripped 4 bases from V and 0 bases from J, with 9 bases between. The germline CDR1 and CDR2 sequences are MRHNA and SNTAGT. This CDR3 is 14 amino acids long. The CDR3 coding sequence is TGTGCCAGCAGTGTCGACAGGCTGAACACTGAAGCTTTCTTT. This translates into CASSVDRLNTEAFF.

In DNA form, the CDR3 reads TGTGCCAGCAGTTTAGGGAGACGGGACAGGGGACCTGAAGCTTTCTTT. Translating it yields CASSLGRRDRGPEAFF. The rearrangement uses TRBV28 and TRBJ1-1; 10 nucleotides line up with TRBD1. J lost 6 bases, V lost 2 bases, and 9 bases had no gene match. The CDR3 totals 16 residues. Germline CDR1 reads MDHEN; CDR2 reads SYDVKM.

The CDR3, as DNA: TGTGCCAGCAGCTTGGATGACAGAAACACTGAAGCTTTCTTT. The encoded protein is CASSLDDRNTEAFF. The chain recombines TRBV7-9 with TRBJ1-1; the D gene is possibly TRBD1 (5 bases). The CDR3 is 14 amino acids. V lost 3 bases to trimming and J lost 2 bases, with 10 bases between them. CDR1 SEHNR and CDR2 FQNEAQ come from the germline V gene (reference sequence). Filled out from reference TRBV7-9 and TRBJ1-1, the complete variable domain reads DTGVSQNPRHKITKRGQNVTFRCDPISEHNRLYWYRQTLGQGPEFLTYFQNEAQLEKSRLLSDRFSAERPKGSFSTLEIQRTEQGDSAMYLCASSLDDRNTEAFFGQGTRLTVV.

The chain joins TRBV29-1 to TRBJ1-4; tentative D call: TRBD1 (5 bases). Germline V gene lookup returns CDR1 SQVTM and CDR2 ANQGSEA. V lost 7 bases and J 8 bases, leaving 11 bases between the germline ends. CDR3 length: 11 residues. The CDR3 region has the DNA TGCAGCGCCAAGTGGGGGGAAAAACTGTTTTTT. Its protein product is CSAKWGEKLFF.

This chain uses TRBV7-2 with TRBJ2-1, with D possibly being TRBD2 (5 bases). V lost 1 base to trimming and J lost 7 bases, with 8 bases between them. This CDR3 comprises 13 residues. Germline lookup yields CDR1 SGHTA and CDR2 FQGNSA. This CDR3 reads CASSLGRLNEQFF. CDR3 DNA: TGTGCCAGCAGCTTAGGTAGACTAAATGAGCAGTTCTTC. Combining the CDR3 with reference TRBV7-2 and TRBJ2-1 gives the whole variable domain GAGVSQSPSNKVTEKGKDVELRCDPISGHTALYWYRQSLGQGLEFLIYFQGNSAPDKSGLPSDRFSAERTGGSVSTLTIQRTQQEDSAVYLCASSLGRLNEQFFGPGTRLTVL.

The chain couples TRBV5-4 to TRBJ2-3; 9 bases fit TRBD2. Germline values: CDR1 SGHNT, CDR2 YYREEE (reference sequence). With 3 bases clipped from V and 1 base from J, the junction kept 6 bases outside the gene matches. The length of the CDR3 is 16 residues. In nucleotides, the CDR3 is TGTGCCAGCAGCTCCCCCGCGGGGGGGCGCACAGATACGCAGTATTTT. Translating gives CASSSPAGGRTDTQYF.

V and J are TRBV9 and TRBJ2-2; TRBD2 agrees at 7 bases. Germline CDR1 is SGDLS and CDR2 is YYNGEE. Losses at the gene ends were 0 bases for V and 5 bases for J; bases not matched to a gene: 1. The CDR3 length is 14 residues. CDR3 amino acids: CASSVEGGTGELFF. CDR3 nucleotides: TGTGCCAGCAGCGTAGAGGGAGGGACCGGGGAGCTGTTTTTT.

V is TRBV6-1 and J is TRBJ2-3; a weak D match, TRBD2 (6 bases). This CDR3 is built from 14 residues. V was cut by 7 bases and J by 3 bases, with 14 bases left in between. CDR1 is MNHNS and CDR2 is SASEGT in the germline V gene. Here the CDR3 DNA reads TGTGCCAGCATGGGGAGGATTCAAACAGATACGCAGTATTTT. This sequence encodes CASMGRIQTDTQYF.

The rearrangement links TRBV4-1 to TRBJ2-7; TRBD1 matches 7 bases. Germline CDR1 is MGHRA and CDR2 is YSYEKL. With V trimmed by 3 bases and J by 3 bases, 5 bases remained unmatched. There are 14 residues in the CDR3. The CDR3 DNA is TGCGCCAGCAGCCACCAGGGACAGAGCTACGAGCAGTACTTC. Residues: CASSHQGQSYEQYF.

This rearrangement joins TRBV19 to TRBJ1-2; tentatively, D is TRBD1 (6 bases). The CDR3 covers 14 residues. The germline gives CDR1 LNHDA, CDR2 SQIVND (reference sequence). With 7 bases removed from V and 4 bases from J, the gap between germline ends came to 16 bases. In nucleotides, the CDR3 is TGTGCCAGTACACGGGGGCAGCCGTTCTATGGCTACACCTTC. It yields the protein CASTRGQPFYGYTF.